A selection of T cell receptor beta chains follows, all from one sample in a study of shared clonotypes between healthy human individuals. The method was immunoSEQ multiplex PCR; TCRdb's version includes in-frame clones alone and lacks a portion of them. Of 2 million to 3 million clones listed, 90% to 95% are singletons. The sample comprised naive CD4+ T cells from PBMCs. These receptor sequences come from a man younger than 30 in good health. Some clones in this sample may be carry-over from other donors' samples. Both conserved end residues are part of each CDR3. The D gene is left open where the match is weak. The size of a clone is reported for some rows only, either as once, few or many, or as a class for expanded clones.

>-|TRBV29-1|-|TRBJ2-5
CSVCITGQETQYF
TGCAGCGTTTGCATAACAGGCCAAGAGACCCAGTACTTC
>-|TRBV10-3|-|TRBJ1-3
CAISADSSGNTIYF
TGTGCCATCAGTGCGGACAGCTCTGGAAACACCATATATTTT
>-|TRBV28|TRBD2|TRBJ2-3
CASSLSGRGRVYTQYF
TGTGCCAGCAGTTTAAGCGGGAGGGGGAGGGTGTATACGCAGTATTTT
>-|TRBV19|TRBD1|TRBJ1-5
CASSATIPRGRNQPQHF
TGTGCCAGCTCAGCGACCATACCCAGGGGGCGAAATCAGCCCCAGCATTTT
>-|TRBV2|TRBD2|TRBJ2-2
CAGSSGQNTGELFF
TGTGCCGGGTCTAGCGGACAGAACACCGGGGAGCTGTTTTTT
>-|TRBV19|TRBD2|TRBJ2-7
CASTPRGTSDTYEQYF
TGTGCCAGTACCCCCCGGGGGACTAGCGACACCTACGAGCAGTACTTC
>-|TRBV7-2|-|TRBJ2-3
CASSLISDTQYF
TGTGCCAGCAGCTTAATCTCAGATACGCAGTATTTT
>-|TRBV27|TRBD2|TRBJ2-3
CATRTSGSTDTQYF
TGTGCGACCCGGACTAGCGGTAGCACAGATACGCAGTATTTT
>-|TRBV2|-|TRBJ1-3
CASSGGRGAGNTIYF
TGTGCCAGCAGTGGGGGCAGGGGTGCTGGAAACACCATATATTTT
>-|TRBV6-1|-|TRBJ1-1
CASSPQGGDTEAFF
TGTGCCAGCAGCCCTCAGGGCGGGGACACTGAAGCTTTCTTT
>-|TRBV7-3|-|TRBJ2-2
CASSFGGSRNTGELFF
TGTGCCAGCAGCTTCGGAGGATCGCGGAACACCGGGGAGCTGTTTTTT
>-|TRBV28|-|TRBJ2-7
CASSIRASWGYEQYF
TGTGCCAGCAGTATTCGGGCCTCTTGGGGCTACGAGCAGTACTTC
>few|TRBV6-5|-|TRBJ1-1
CASKRGSTEAFF
TGTGCCAGTAAAAGGGGGAGCACTGAAGCTTTCTTT
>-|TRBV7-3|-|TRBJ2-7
CASSPRGGGGPYEQYF
TGTGCCAGCAGCCCTAGAGGCGGAGGGGGCCCCTACGAGCAGTACTTC
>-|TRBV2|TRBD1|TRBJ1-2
CASRIETGGYGYTF
TGTGCCAGCAGGATCGAGACAGGGGGCTATGGCTACACCTTC
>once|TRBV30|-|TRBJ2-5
CAWSAPGTQYF
TGTGCCTGGAGTGCCCCGGGGACCCAGTACTTC
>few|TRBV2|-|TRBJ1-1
CASDLGGTEAFF
TGTGCCAGCGATCTCGGAGGAACTGAAGCTTTCTTT
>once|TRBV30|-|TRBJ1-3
CACPQGSREGNTIYF
TGTGCCTGCCCTCAGGGGTCCAGGGAGGGAAACACCATATATTTT
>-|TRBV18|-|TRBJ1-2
CASSPPGTNYGYTF
TGTGCCAGCTCACCACCCGGGACTAACTATGGCTACACCTTC
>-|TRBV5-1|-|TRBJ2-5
CASRVLETQYF
TGCGCCAGCAGAGTGTTGGAGACCCAGTACTTC
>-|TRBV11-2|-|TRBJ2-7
CASSLGSGHYEQYF
TGTGCCAGCAGCTTAGGGAGCGGGCACTACGAGCAGTACTTC
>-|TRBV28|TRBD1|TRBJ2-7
CASSRTGTGLHEQYF
TGTGCCAGCAGTCGTACCGGGACAGGGCTCCACGAGCAGTACTTC
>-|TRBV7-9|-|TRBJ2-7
CASSFEHPGAPAF
TGTGCCAGCAGCTTCGAACACCCGGGGGCACCAGCATTC
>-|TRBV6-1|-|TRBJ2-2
CASSGYSFTGELFF
TGTGCCAGCAGTGGATACAGCTTCACCGGGGAGCTGTTTTTT
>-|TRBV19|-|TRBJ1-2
CASSIVEGRYGYTF
TGTGCCAGTAGTATAGTCGAGGGCCGTTATGGCTACACCTTC
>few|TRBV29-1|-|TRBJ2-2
CSAGANTGELFF
TGCAGCGCGGGAGCGAACACCGGGGAGCTGTTTTTT
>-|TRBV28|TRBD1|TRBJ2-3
CASSSLGTGGQDTQYF
TGTGCCAGCAGTTCCCTAGGGACAGGGGGTCAAGATACGCAGTATTTT
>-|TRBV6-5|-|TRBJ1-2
CASSWGGSGYTF
TGTGCCAGCAGTTGGGGCGGCAGTGGCTACACCTTC
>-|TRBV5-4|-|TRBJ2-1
CASSLADRSYNEQFF
TGTGCCAGCAGCTTGGCGGACCGCTCCTACAATGAGCAGTTCTTC
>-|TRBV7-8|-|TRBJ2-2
CASSPNRQGSGTGELFF
TGTGCCAGCAGCCCGAACCGACAAGGCTCCGGCACCGGGGAGCTGTTTTTT
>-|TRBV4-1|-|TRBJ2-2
CASSLTRGGELFF
TGCGCCAGCAGCCTCACTCGGGGGGGGGAGCTGTTTTTT
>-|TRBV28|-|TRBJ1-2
CASSPQGGVSYGYTF
TGTGCCAGCAGTCCCCAAGGGGGGGTGAGCTATGGCTACACCTTC
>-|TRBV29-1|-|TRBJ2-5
CSVPTLAGRTQYF
TGCAGCGTTCCAACTTTGGCGGGGAGGACCCAGTACTTC
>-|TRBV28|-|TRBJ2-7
CASRKTSLNEQYF
TGTGCCAGCAGGAAGACTAGTCTCAACGAGCAGTACTTC
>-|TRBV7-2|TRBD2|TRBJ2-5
CASSYSGSRETQYF
TGTGCCAGCAGCTATAGCGGGAGTAGGGAGACCCAGTACTTC
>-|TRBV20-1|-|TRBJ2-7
CSAGGGYEQYF
TGCAGTGCGGGGGGTGGCTACGAGCAGTACTTC
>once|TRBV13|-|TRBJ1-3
CASSQGARGNTIYF
TGTGCCAGCAGCCAAGGGGCACGAGGAAACACCATATATTTT
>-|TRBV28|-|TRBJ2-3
CASSIPTGSGDTQYF
TGTGCCAGCAGTATTCCTACAGGGTCGGGAGATACGCAGTATTTT
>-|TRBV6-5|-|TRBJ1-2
CASRAMGGYTF
TGTGCCAGCAGAGCAATGGGGGGCTACACCTTC
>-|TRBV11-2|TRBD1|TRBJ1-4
CASRQTVGTGIGKLFF
TGTGCCAGCAGACAGACAGTCGGGACAGGGATAGGAAAACTGTTTTTT